What follows are 24 T cell receptor beta chains derived from one specimen sequenced in a study of blood T cell repertoires in COVID-19 (dated by TCRdb to 2018 to 2020). Receptor libraries were prepared by the immunoSEQ multiplex PCR assay. The immuneACCESS repertoire file appears here via TCRdb, limited to in-frame rearrangements. These files lack a portion of the clones; in checked studies, under half of the deficit traces to unresolved V genes, and the cause of the others is not known. This sample is represented by about 18,000 clones; around 88% of them were singletons. The top ten hold about 5% of the sample. Sequences were obtained from PBMCs or T cells enriched from blood (not recorded which). These receptors were obtained from a woman in her twenties or thirties who had recovered from COVID-19.

The chain combines TRBV25-1 with TRBJ1-1, with a possible D match to TRBD1 (5 bases). The germline V and J ends were trimmed by 4 bases and 1 base, with 10 bases remaining between them. Germline assignment: CDR1 MGHDK and CDR2 SYGVNS. The CDR3 contains 14 residues. DNA for the CDR3: TGTGCCAGCAGTGCCAGGGTTGGGAACACTGAAGCTTTCTTT. Translation: CASSARVGNTEAFF.

The gene calls are TRBV4-1 and TRBJ2-2; 10 bases fit TRBD2. Germline trimming cut 6 bases from V and 2 bases from J; bases unmatched to any gene: 9. CDR1 and CDR2 from the germline V gene are MGHRA and YSYEKL. The CDR3 is 17 residues long. The CDR3 coding sequence is TGCGCCAGCAGTCTTTATAGCGGGGGGCCAAACACCGGGGAGCTGTTTTTT. Translated, it gives CASSLYSGGPNTGELFF.

The chain is built from TRBV24-1 and TRBJ2-3, with a weak D call TRBD1 (6 bases). Germline values: CDR1 KGHDR, CDR2 SFDVKD. The CDR3 has 15 residues. The V end lost 6 bases, the J end lost 6 bases, and 18 bases lay between the germline ends. The DNA for the CDR3 is TGTGCCACCAGTAAATGGACAGAACCTCAGGATACGCAGTATTTT. It is translated as CATSKWTEPQDTQYF.

The V call is TRBV18, the J call TRBJ1-2, with D hard to call. CDR1 KGHSH and CDR2 LQKENI come from the germline V gene. The CDR3 contains 12 residues. Trimming removed 3 bases at V and 7 bases at J, with 9 bases between. As DNA, the CDR3 is TGTGCCAGCTCACCCGCGGGTGGTGGCTACACCTTC. This codes for CASSPAGGGYTF.

The chain combines TRBV29-1 with TRBJ1-1, with 12 positions matching TRBD1. The junction had 7 bases not matched to a gene; V was cut back by 3 bases and J by 5 bases. The CDR3 spans 15 residues. Germline-derived CDR1 and CDR2 are SQVTM and ANQGSEA. Here the CDR3 reads CSVEGTGGRRTEAFF. The CDR3 DNA is TGCAGCGTTGAGGGGACAGGGGGCCGGAGGACTGAAGCTTTCTTT.

CDR3 in DNA: TGTGCCAGCAGTGATGTGGCCCCTGAAGCTTTCTTT. It specifies CASSDVAPEAFF. The gene calls are TRBV6-1 and TRBJ1-1; no clear D. CDR1 is MNHNS and CDR2 is SASEGT in the germline V gene. The germline V and J ends were trimmed by 3 bases and 6 bases, with 8 bases remaining between them. The CDR3 length is 12 residues.

CDR3 DNA: TGTGCCAGCAGCCTCACTAGCGGGGGCTACAATGAGCAGTTCTTC. Translation gives CASSLTSGGYNEQFF. This chain connects TRBV7-3 to TRBJ2-1; TRBD2 agrees at 11 bases. This CDR3 has 15 residues. V was pared by 5 bases and J by 3 bases, with 3 bases of the junction left unmatched. In germline, CDR1 is SGHTA, CDR2 FQGTGA.

This chain uses TRBV6-2 or TRBV6-3 with TRBJ1-5; 8 positions match TRBD1. J was trimmed by 2 bases and V by 0 bases; bases with no gene match: 3. Looked up from germline, CDR1 is MNHEY and CDR2 is SVGEGT. The CDR3 has 16 residues. The CDR3 protein is CASSYSDRDGNQPQHF. The CDR3 DNA follows: TGTGCCAGCAGTTACTCGGACAGGGACGGCAATCAGCCCCAGCATTTT.

This clone was counted between two and nine times. CDR3 loop: CASSFTRDRNTEAFF. The CDR3, as DNA: TGCGCCAGCAGCTTTACCCGGGACAGGAACACTGAAGCTTTCTTT. The chain couples TRBV5-1 to TRBJ1-1; 7 bases match TRBD1. The CDR3 has 15 amino acids. Germline CDR1 is SGHRS and CDR2 is YFSETQ. The J segment lost 1 base and the V segment lost 2 bases, leaving 5 bases of the junction unmatched. The complete variable domain, with remaining parts taken from reference TRBV5-1 and TRBJ1-1, reads KAGVTQTPRYLIKTRGQQVTLSCSPISGHRSVSWYQQTPGQGLQFLFEYFSETQRNKGNFPGRFSGRQFSNSRSEMNVSTLELGDSALYLCASSFTRDRNTEAFFGQGTRLTVV.

This chain joins TRBV3-1 (or the pseudogene TRBV3-2) and TRBJ2-2; weak D call: TRBD2 (5 bases). From germline, CDR1 is LGHDT and CDR2 YNNKEL (reference sequence). This CDR3 contains 14 residues. With 4 bases removed from V and 3 bases from J, the gap between germline ends came to 9 bases. The CDR3 region has the DNA TGTGCCAGCAGCCGTCTAGCTGACACCGGGGAGCTGTTTTTT. The encoded protein is CASSRLADTGELFF.

The chain couples TRBV5-6 to TRBJ2-5, with 8 bases matching TRBD1. CDR1 and CDR2 from the germline V gene are SGHDT and YYEEEE. Trimming took 4 bases from V and 5 from J; bases not matched to a gene: 4. The CDR3 has 13 residues. CDR3 coding DNA: TGTGCCAGCAGCGGACAGGGACGGGAGACCCAGTACTTC. Translating gives CASSGQGRETQYF.

CDR3 sequence: CASSVEGLRGSSYNEQFF. The CDR3 bases are TGTGCCAGCAGCGTAGAGGGTTTGCGGGGAAGCTCCTACAATGAGCAGTTCTTC. V usage is TRBV9 and J usage is TRBJ2-1; the D gene is possibly TRBD2 (6 bases). CDR3 length equals 18 residues. Germline values: CDR1 SGDLS, CDR2 YYNGEE. V lost 0 bases and J lost 0, with 16 bases in between.

The rearrangement uses TRBV5-4 and TRBJ2-3; D might be TRBD2 (6 bases). The CDR3 runs 16 residues. Germline V gene data show CDR1 as SGHNT and CDR2 as YYREEE (reference sequence). V was clipped by 0 bases and J by 4 bases, with 15 bases between them. CDR3 coding DNA: TGTGCCAGCAGCTTGGCCGCGACTAGTGGCCCAGATACGCAGTATTTT. Its protein product is CASSLAATSGPDTQYF.

This clone has just one count. The chain joins TRBV15 to TRBJ1-4, with D possibly being TRBD1 (5 bases). Germline V gene data show CDR1 as LNHNV and CDR2 as YYDKDF (reference sequence). Deletions cut 0 bases from V and 7 bases from J, with 15 bases between. CDR3 length: 16 residues. The CDR3 sequence: CATSRDLPGSGEKLFF. CDR3 bases: TGTGCCACCAGCAGAGATCTTCCAGGGTCAGGTGAAAAACTGTTTTTT.

This clone was counted a single time. The CDR3 DNA reads TGTGCCAGCAGTGAGCCTTACGAGCAGTACTTC. Translated, it gives CASSEPYEQYF. The gene calls are TRBV27 and TRBJ2-7; D unclear. The CDR3 length is 11 residues. The germline V and J ends were trimmed by 5 bases and 4 bases, with 6 bases remaining between them. The V gene's germline CDR1 is MNHEY and CDR2 SMNVEV (reference sequence).

J is TRBJ2-3 and V is TRBV27; TRBD2 matches at 8 bases. The CDR3 is made up of 14 amino acids. Germline CDR1 and CDR2: MNHEY and SMNVEV (reference sequence). The junction had 3 bases not matched to a gene; V was cut back by 5 bases and J by 2 bases. The CDR3 here is CASSHGGATDTQYF. Here the CDR3 DNA reads TGTGCCAGCAGTCACGGGGGGGCCACAGATACGCAGTATTTT.

This rearrangement joins TRBV5-4 to TRBJ1-3, with D uncertain. V was pared by 5 bases and J by 0 bases, with 6 bases between. CDR3 size: 13 residues. Germline lookup yields CDR1 SGHNT and CDR2 YYREEE (reference sequence). For the CDR3, the DNA is TGTGCCAGCAGTTACAACTCTGGAAACACCATATATTTT. It translates to CASSYNSGNTIYF. The full variable domain, completed using reference TRBV5-4 and TRBJ1-3, is ETGVTQSPTHLIKTRGQQVTLRCSSQSGHNTVSWYQQALGQGPQFIFQYYREEENGRGNFPPRFSGLQFPNYSSELNVNALELDDSALYLCASSYNSGNTIYFGEGSWLTVV.

The genes are TRBV5-1 and TRBJ2-3; D is unresolved. V was clipped by 0 bases and J by 2 bases, with 7 bases between them. CDR3 length: 14 amino acids. CDR1 and CDR2 from the germline V gene are SGHRS and YFSETQ. CDR3 region: CASSLETPTDTQYF. CDR3 nucleotide sequence: TGCGCCAGCAGCTTGGAGACACCCACAGATACGCAGTATTTT.

The rearrangement links TRBV9 to TRBJ2-3; D call uncertain. Trimming took off 0 bases at V and 6 bases at J, with 11 bases between the two ends. The length of the CDR3 is 14 residues. Germline CDR1 reads SGDLS; CDR2 reads YYNGEE. CDR3 coding DNA: TGTGCCAGCAGCGTAGATGAAGTTGCGGATACGCAGTATTTT. This codes for CASSVDEVADTQYF.

The chain couples TRBV7-9 to TRBJ2-2, with 7 bases that match TRBD2. Germline V lookup: CDR1 SEHNR, CDR2 FQNEAQ (reference sequence). CDR3 length: 17 amino acids. With 1 base clipped from V and 6 bases from J, the junction kept 11 bases outside the gene matches. DNA for the CDR3: TGTGCCAGCAGCTTAGAAAGAACTAGCGATCGGTCCGGGGAGCTGTTTTTT. Its translation is CASSLERTSDRSGELFF.

The chain couples TRBV10-3 to TRBJ2-2; D possibly corresponds to TRBD2 (5 bases). The CDR3 extends over 15 amino acids. The V gene lost 2 bases and the J gene lost 0 bases, with 7 bases spanning the gap. Germline loops: CDR1 ENHRY, CDR2 SYGVKD. DNA of the CDR3: TGTGCCATCAGTGAGAGAGGGACGAACACCGGGGAGCTGTTTTTT. It encodes CAISERGTNTGELFF.

The J gene is TRBJ2-2, the V gene TRBV21-1; the D segment call TRBD2 is taken from the table without a DNA check. TRBV21-1 counts as a pseudogene. The CDR3 covers 15 residues. This CDR3 reads CASSKGGRITGELFF. For the CDR3, the DNA is TGTGCCAGCAGCAAAGGGGGGAGGATCACCGGGGAGCTGTTTTTT.

This clone was seen a few times. The chain has TRBV5-4 and TRBJ1-6; 8 positions match TRBD1. Trimming removed 0 bases from V and 7 bases from J; junction bases left unmatched: 9. The CDR3 sequence is 17 residues long. In germline, CDR1 is SGHNT, CDR2 YYREEE (reference sequence). The DNA for the CDR3 is TGTGCCAGCAGCTTGGGACCTGGACAGGGTGGCAATTCACCCCTCCACTTT. Encoded protein: CASSLGPGQGGNSPLHF.

The DNA for the CDR3 is TGTGCCAGCAGCTTATCAGGGGGTGGCTACACCTTC. Protein sequence: CASSLSGGGYTF. The V call is TRBV9, the J call TRBJ1-2, with 7 bases that match TRBD1. Trimming cost V 4 bases and J 7 bases; bases outside gene matches: 4. The CDR3 has 12 amino acids. Germline V gene data show CDR1 as SGDLS and CDR2 as YYNGEE.